This record concerns one T cell receptor (beta chain) sequence. This receptor's antigen is unknown. No base quality values were provided; no much bigger clone lies one nucleotide off. Each donor gave one peripheral blood draw, approximately 100 mL on average, collected into heparinised tubes. Using a panel that included CD45RO, CCR7, CD25, CD127, CD95 and CD27, naive, central memory, regulatory and stem cell-like memory CD4+ T cells were sorted on a BD FACSAria II. All sorted populations exceeded 95% purity. Right away, PBMCs were isolated by Lymphoprep density gradient centrifugation and were stained directly, with no culture step. To minimize batch effects, samples were stained and sorted in pairs, one healthy donor with one patient per experiment. This sample was taken from a study of beta chain features in type 1 diabetes (dated by TCRdb to between 2018 and 2020). Background for the entire study: Mean age, gender distribution, total cell number and subset yield were not different between patients and healthy donors. Across all samples, 107,917,701 sorted cells were examined, and cell number per subset correlated strongly with RNA yield. In the study, recently diagnosed type 1 diabetes patients and matched healthy donors were compared on the TCRB repertoires of their sorted circulating CD4+ T cell subsets. Regulatory and stem cell-like memory subsets were obtained from only 8 patients and about 8 healthy donors, while naive and central memory subsets were obtained from all 28 donors. Beyond this particular receptor, the publication reports: In all four CD4+ subsets, TCRB CDR3 length was moderately but significantly shorter in type 1 diabetes patients. The naive, central memory and regulatory TCRB repertoires appeared to resemble one another more closely among patients than among healthy donors. Shorter templates might have been favored by PCR, but patient and control samples were amplified and corrected together, so both groups would have been affected equally by any skew. At VDJ recombination sites, type 1 diabetes patients had fewer insertions and more deleted nucleotides, which implies abnormalities in thymic rearrangement. Because cDNA was sequenced instead of genomic DNA, activated cells with high expression could be over-represented, although the groups did not differ in activation or CD3 levels. HLA sub-analyses involved small numbers of individuals, so any influence of HLA type on TCRB rearrangement remained unresolved.

From its cysteine to its phenylalanine, the CDR3 spans 15 amino acids. The retained sequence is limited to the CDR3, 45 bases, with the frame set at the first base. Trimming at the junction amounts to 4 bases on V and 1 base on J, and the germline ends lie 14 bases apart. The germline V gene gives CDR1 as SQVTM and CDR2 as ANQGSEA. All of the isolated RNA was reverse transcribed with the High Capacity cDNA Reverse Transcription Kit, so expressed TCRB transcripts were sequenced. Deep immunoSEQ sequencing was applied to naive, central memory and regulatory T cell samples, giving an average of about 3.57 million total reads per sample. Sorted cells were lysed in RLT buffer, and RNA was extracted using DNase-treated RNeasy Micro or Mini kits according to cell number. Each cell subset was processed separately to prevent cross-contamination, with patient and healthy donor samples processed together. The immunoSEQ multiplex PCR was used to amplify TCRB sequences from cDNA, yielding 87-bp fragments that span the CDR3 region. Amplicons were sequenced on the Illumina HiSeq platform. Under the source paper's analysis protocol: PCR bias was computationally corrected using synthetic template baselines, reads within Hamming distance 2 were collapsed, and singletons that could not be merged were discarded. Reads were aligned to IMGT to assign V, D and J genes, CDR3 length, and insertions or deletions at six rearrangement sites. Clonotype counts were normalized to sorted cell number within each subset before computing true diversity and Gini coefficients with the tcR R package. Repertoire sharing was quantified using the overlap coefficient calculated on TCRB nucleotide sequences. As a proxy for the pre-selection repertoire, out-of-frame TCRB sequences from naive cells were analyzed. Drawn from immuneACCESS, this table holds only the in-frame rearrangements with V and J called that TCRdb kept. Clones are partly lost; checked studies trace under half to an unresolved V gene and leave the rest unexplained. V and J calls and clone size are those listed in that table; D and trimming were worked out from the DNA. The sample table contains 680,000 or so clones; only one count was recorded for 13% of them. The ten largest clonotypes hold less than 0.025% of the sample.

The material sequenced was naive CD4+ T cells from blood. Explained via the paper, the cell subset or site label denotes: true naive CD4+ T cells. The V and J segments used are TRBV29-1 and TRBJ2-4, with the D gene uncertain. The clonotype comes from a man younger than 35 with type 1 diabetes. The CDR3 region reads CSVVEKSDAKNIQYF. The nucleotides are TGCAGCGTTGTTGAGAAGAGTGATGCCAAAAACATTCAGTACTTC.